The sequence of this T cell receptor beta chain was determined in a study of technical replicates of blood from a handful of donors (dated by TCRdb to 2016 to 2017). The library came from the immunoSEQ multiplex PCR assay. In its TCRdb copy, this immuneACCESS table keeps in-frame sequences only and misses some clones. Where compared with another copy, unresolved V genes explain less than half of these, and the others have no known cause. Within this sample are tens of thousands of clones, with around 94% of them counted one time only. The ten largest clones take up approximately 0.4% of the sample. CDR1 and CDR2 are read off the germline V gene (reference sequence) as SGHKS and YYEKEE. From the cysteine up to the phenylalanine, the CDR3 has a length of 13 residues. Here the CDR3 DNA is all that survives: 39 bases in frame from base 1. V lost 0 bases and J lost 0 bases; the stretch between them is 4 bases long.

Concerning this clone: Its target antigen remains unknown. The sample holds no much larger clone one base away, and base qualities are not on file.

Recombination joined TRBV5-5 with TRBJ2-7; the D gene remains uncertain. The TCR comes from a human donor in good health. Input material: T cells isolated from PBMCs. The nucleotides are TGTGCCAGCAGCTTGGTCTACTCCTACGAGCAGTACTTC. The resulting protein is CASSLVYSYEQYF. Joined to the reference TRBV5-5 and TRBJ2-7 proteins, this CDR3 gives the full variable domain: DAGVTQSPTHLIKTRGQQVTLRCSPISGHKSVSWYQQVLGQGPQFIFQYYEKEERGRGNFPDRFSARQFPNYSSELNVNALLLGDSALYLCASSLVYSYEQYFGPGTRLTVT.